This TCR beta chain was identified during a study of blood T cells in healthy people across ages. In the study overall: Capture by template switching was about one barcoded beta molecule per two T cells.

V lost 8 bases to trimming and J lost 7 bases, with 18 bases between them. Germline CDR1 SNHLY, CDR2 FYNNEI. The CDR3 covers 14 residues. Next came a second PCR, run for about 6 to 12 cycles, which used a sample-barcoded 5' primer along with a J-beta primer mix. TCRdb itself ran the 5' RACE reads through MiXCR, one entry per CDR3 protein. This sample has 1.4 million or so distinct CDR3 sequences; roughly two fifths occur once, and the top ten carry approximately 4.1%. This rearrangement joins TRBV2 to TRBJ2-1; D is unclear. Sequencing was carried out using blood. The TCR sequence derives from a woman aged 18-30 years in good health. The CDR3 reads CASSPGSGGNEQFF. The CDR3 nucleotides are TGTGCCAGCTCGCCCGGATCTGGCGGAAATGAGCAGTTCTTC.